The source of this TCR beta chain is a study of blood T cell repertoires in COVID-19. Study details: Italy, Spain and the United States were the sources of the convalescent and acute COVID-19 samples. The cDNA or gDNA used as material had been derived from T cells, B-cell-depleted T cells, or PBMCs.

Under the authors' procedure: Amplified reference gene primers provided the basis for estimating nucleated cell counts. Using immunoSEQ multiplex PCR, the repertoire was profiled, and TCRdb retains in-frame clones only, with some absent. That table supplies the V and J calls and clone size; D and trimming were determined from the DNA. Counted here are roughly 100,000 clones, 85% to 90% occurring once; the ten biggest clones make up roughly 8.1%. The CDR3 has 14 residues. Germline V gene sequence: CDR1 SGHAT, CDR2 FQNNGV. Deletions cut 5 bases from V and 3 bases from J, with 12 bases between. The clonotype was recovered from a woman aged 65 to 85 with acute or convalescent COVID-19. The sequenced material came from peripheral blood. V is TRBV11-2 and J is TRBJ2-3, with TRBD1 as a possible D gene (5 bases). CDR3: CASSRFQGTDTQYF. CDR3 DNA: TGTGCCAGCAGCAGGTTTCAGGGAACAGATACGCAGTATTTT.